The 15 T cell receptor beta chains listed next were all sequenced from one sample in a study of T cell responses to AZD1222 COVID-19 vaccine. TCRdb's copy holds only in-frame clones and misses some; the assay was immunoSEQ multiplex PCR. The sample lists 120,000 or so clones; 88% were seen once. This specimen was peripheral blood, taken on day 0 of AZD1222 vaccination. Every receptor here comes from an adult in good health.

This chain links TRBV11-2 with TRBJ2-5, with 8 bases fitting TRBD2. Looked up from germline, CDR1 is SGHAT and CDR2 is FQNNGV. The ends lost 5 bases at V and 5 bases at J; junction bases unmatched: 10. The CDR3 is 15 residues long. The CDR3 DNA is TGTGCCAGCAGCCCCACCGCGGGACTAGGGGAGACCCAGTACTTC. Residues: CASSPTAGLGETQYF. Supplemented by reference TRBV11-2 and TRBJ2-5, the full variable domain reads EAGVAQSPRYKIIEKRQSVAFWCNPISGHATLYWYQQILGQGPKLLIQFQNNGVVDDSQLPKDRFSAERLKGVDSTLKIQPAKLEDSAVYLCASSPTAGLGETQYFGPGTRLLVL.

The chain links TRBV19 to TRBJ1-5; no clear D. This CDR3 contains 14 residues. Trimming removed 1 base at V and 3 bases at J, with 7 bases between. Germline V gene lookup returns CDR1 LNHDA and CDR2 SQIVND (reference sequence). CDR3: CASSIGAVNQPQHF. In DNA form, the CDR3 reads TGTGCCAGTAGTATAGGGGCGGTCAATCAGCCCCAGCATTTT.

The chain links TRBV15 to TRBJ1-1; no clear D. The CDR3 contains 18 residues. The germline gives CDR1 LNHNV, CDR2 YYDKDF (reference sequence). The V gene lost 3 bases and the J gene lost 0 bases, with 20 bases spanning the gap. CDR3 sequence: CATSRVGEARWLNTEAFF. The CDR3 coding sequence is TGTGCCACCAGCAGGGTAGGAGAAGCTAGGTGGTTGAACACTGAAGCTTTCTTT.

V and J are TRBV5-8 and TRBJ1-5, with a tentative D call TRBD1 (5 bases). CDR3 length: 15 residues. Trimming removed 3 bases from V and 5 bases from J, with 15 bases in between. Germline CDR1 and CDR2: SGHTS and YDEGEE. Here the CDR3 DNA reads TGTGCCAGCAGCTATCAGCGGGGCGCTGATCAGCCCCAGCATTTT. Translated: CASSYQRGADQPQHF.

The V gene is TRBV28, the J gene TRBJ2-1; the D is unclear. The V gene's germline CDR1 is MDHEN and CDR2 SYDVKM. This CDR3 has 16 residues. V was clipped by 3 bases and J by 3 bases, with 15 bases between them. CDR3 in DNA: TGTGCCAGCAGTTTCGCCGGACCAGCGAACTACAATGAGCAGTTCTTC. This gives the protein CASSFAGPANYNEQFF.

The chain employs TRBV7-2 and TRBJ1-6; D might be TRBD1 (5 bases). Germline CDR1 and CDR2: SGHTA and FQGNSA. Trimming removed 3 bases at V and 9 bases at J, with 9 bases between. This CDR3 comprises 13 residues. The CDR3 region is CASSLMRGSPLHF. The CDR3 nucleotides read TGTGCCAGCAGCTTGATGAGGGGTTCACCCCTCCACTTT.

The chain has TRBV4-3 and TRBJ1-2, with 7 bases fitting TRBD1. The CDR3 is 14 amino acids. Germline CDR1 and CDR2: LGHNA and YSLEER. V shed 4 bases, J shed 1 base, and the junction held 3 bases outside the gene matches. CDR3 amino acids: CASSPGQRNYGYTF. The CDR3 coding sequence is TGCGCCAGCAGCCCGGGACAGCGTAACTATGGCTACACCTTC.

In this sample, this clone turned up a few times. The V gene is TRBV4-1, the J gene TRBJ2-7; 9 positions match TRBD1. This CDR3 region has 16 residues. CDR1 and CDR2 from the germline V gene are MGHRA and YSYEKL. Trimming took 0 bases from V and 7 from J; bases not matched to a gene: 10. The CDR3 sequence is CASSQDWGTGLGEQYF. The CDR3 DNA follows: TGCGCCAGCAGCCAAGATTGGGGGACAGGGTTGGGGGAGCAGTACTTC.

The V gene is TRBV5-4, the J gene TRBJ1-2, with TRBD1 matching 12 bases. The germline V gene encodes CDR1 SGHNT and CDR2 YYREEE (reference sequence). The CDR3 totals 16 residues. V was pared by 4 bases and J by 6 bases, with 10 bases of the junction left unmatched. CDR3 in DNA: TGTGCCAGCAGCCCCCGGAAGGGACAGGGGGCGGATGGCTACACCTTC. Protein product: CASSPRKGQGADGYTF.

This clone was counted a few times. Different DNA sequences within this sample yield the same CDR3. V is TRBV6-4 and J is TRBJ2-2; D is undetermined. The CDR3 sequence is 13 residues long. Trimming left V 0 bases short and J 3 bases short, with 2 bases between. CDR1 and CDR2 from the germline V gene are MRHNA and SNTAGT. CDR3 loop: CASSDSDTGELFF. In DNA, the CDR3 is TGTGCCAGCAGTGACTCCGACACCGGGGAGCTGTTTTTT.

The chain is built from TRBV6-5 and TRBJ1-1; D unresolved. The germline V gene has CDR1 MNHEY and CDR2 SVGAGI. This CDR3 is 15 amino acids long. V gave up 0 bases and J gave up 3 bases, with 11 bases separating them. In nucleotides, the CDR3 is TGTGCCAGCAGTTACTCGACCCGACGGGACACTGAAGCTTTCTTT. Amino acid sequence: CASSYSTRRDTEAFF.

For the CDR3, the DNA is TGTGCCAGCAGCCTTGGACAGGGGAACATTCAGTACTTC. This encodes CASSLGQGNIQYF. This rearrangement joins TRBV5-6 to TRBJ2-4, with 9 positions matching TRBD1. From germline, CDR1 is SGHDT and CDR2 YYEEEE. The CDR3 is 13 amino acids. V shed 4 bases, J shed 7 bases, and the junction held 3 bases outside the gene matches.

The V and J genes are TRBV3-1 (or the pseudogene TRBV3-2) and TRBJ1-3; D not certain. The length of the CDR3 is 15 residues. CDR1 is LGHDT and CDR2 is YNNKEL in the germline V gene (reference sequence). Trimming cost V 0 bases and J 1 base, with 7 bases left between them. CDR3 in amino acids: CASSQDLGSGNTIYF. For the CDR3, the DNA is TGTGCCAGCAGCCAAGATTTGGGTTCTGGAAACACCATATATTTT.

This clone has only one observation. The V gene is TRBV7-7, the J gene TRBJ2-2, with no clear D. The CDR3 is made up of 12 amino acids. The V gene lost 7 bases and the J gene lost 3 bases, with 6 bases spanning the gap. Germline loops: CDR1 SSHAT, CDR2 FNYEAQ (reference sequence). CDR3 sequence reads: CASTGDTGELFF. The CDR3 region has the DNA TGTGCCAGCACTGGAGACACCGGGGAGCTGTTTTTT.

This sequence joins TRBV5-5 and TRBJ1-3, with a tentative D call TRBD1 (6 bases). The CDR3 has 16 amino acids. V shed 0 bases and J shed 3 bases, with 13 bases lying between them. The germline V gene encodes CDR1 SGHKS and CDR2 YYEKEE (reference sequence). CDR3 residues: CASSLAGTSDGNTIYF. The CDR3 nucleotides are TGTGCCAGCAGCTTGGCCGGGACATCGGATGGAAACACCATATATTTT.